This record looks at one T cell receptor beta chain sequence and its context. Its matching antigen is unknown. Generated by immunoSEQ multiplex PCR, the TCRdb table keeps only in-frame clones and is missing some. The data hold about 88,000 clones, with roughly 92% observed a single time. These data come from a study of graft-versus-host responses after intestinal transplantation. Looking at the study overall: Recipients received multivisceral, liver-intestinal, or isolated intestinal transplants. General study points: Some GvH clones were seen earlier in gut or blood, suggesting intestinal origin. When patients had graft-donor T cell macrochimerism, their allografts held high graft-versus-host to host-versus-graft clonal ratios.

Trimming took off 5 bases at V and 5 bases at J, with 16 bases between the two ends. CDR3 size: 15 residues. Germline lookup yields CDR1 MNHEY and CDR2 SVGAGI. Here the sequenced sample was unstimulated CD4+ T cells sorted from spleen or lymph node cells, taken before intestinal transplant. The origin of this receptor is a human donor who received an intestinal transplant. This sequence joins TRBV6-5 and TRBJ1-3; no firm D call. The CDR3 DNA reads TGTGCCAGCAGTACTCTAACGTCGCGGCGAAACACCATATATTTT. It translates to CASSTLTSRRNTIYF.